One and the same sample provided the 32 T cell receptor beta chains below, sequenced in a study of response to subunit inactivated influenza vaccine. TCRdb reprocessed the RT-PCR reads via MiXCR and lists one record per CDR3 protein. The repertoire holds 530,000 or so distinct CDR3 sequences, with around 15% as singletons. The sequencing here drew on PBMCs from blood, taken roughly 12 days after vaccination. Source of these receptors: a man aged 50 to 60 who received an inactivated influenza vaccine.

This rearrangement joins TRBV2 to TRBJ1-4; D is uncertain. This CDR3 has 13 amino acids. CDR1 is SNHLY and CDR2 is FYNNEI in the germline V gene. V was clipped by 8 bases and J by 5 bases, with 12 bases between them. The DNA for the CDR3 is TGTGCCAGCTTCGCGGGGTTCAATGAAAAACTGTTTTTT. Amino acid sequence: CASFAGFNEKLFF.

The rearrangement uses TRBV11-2 and TRBJ1-1; no reliable D call. This CDR3 spans 14 amino acids. The V end was cut by 1 base, the J end by 0 bases, with 6 bases between. Germline CDR1 SGHAT, CDR2 FQNNGV. The CDR3 protein is CASSLVVVNTEAFF. Written as DNA, the CDR3 is TGTGCCAGCAGCTTAGTGGTGGTGAACACTGAAGCTTTCTTT.

The chain uses TRBV6-2 or TRBV6-3 and TRBJ2-3; TRBD2 agrees at 16 bases. The CDR3 contains 21 residues. From germline, CDR1 is MNHEY and CDR2 SVGEGT. V shed 1 base and J 3 bases; nucleotides not matched to a gene: 13. The CDR3: CASSYLPGLAGGLGWTDTQYF. For the CDR3, the DNA is TGTGCCAGCAGTTACTTACCGGGACTAGCGGGGGGGCTTGGTTGGACAGATACGCAGTATTTT.

This clonotype was found a few times. V is TRBV7-6 and J is TRBJ2-1; 10 nucleotides agree with TRBD2. J was trimmed by 8 bases and V by 5 bases; bases with no gene match: 6. The CDR3 length is 14 residues. Germline values: CDR1 SGHVS, CDR2 FNYEAQ. The CDR3 region is CASSLLAGVDEQFF. CDR3 bases: TGTGCCAGCAGCCTGCTAGCGGGAGTCGATGAGCAGTTCTTC.

This clonotype was seen a handful of times. This chain uses TRBV7-7 with TRBJ2-5, with a weak D call TRBD2 (5 bases). The CDR3 has 15 residues. CDR1 is SSHAT and CDR2 is FNYEAQ in the germline V gene (reference sequence). Trimming stripped 5 bases from V and 2 bases from J, with 15 bases between. Here the CDR3 DNA reads TGTGCCAGCAGCCCGGATGGGAGTGGGCAAGAGACCCAGTACTTC. This codes for CASSPDGSGQETQYF.

V gene TRBV6-6 combines with J gene TRBJ2-3; no clear D. The germline gives CDR1 MNHNY, CDR2 SVGAGI (reference sequence). There are 13 residues in the CDR3. V lost 6 bases to trimming and J lost 3 bases, with 10 bases between them. The chain's CDR3 is CASRTGTTDTQYF. CDR3 DNA sequence: TGTGCCAGCAGGACTGGCACTACAGATACGCAGTATTTT.

CDR3 bases: TGCAGTGCTAGAGACCTAAGACAGATCTTAGATGAAAAACTGTTTTTT. Protein product: CSARDLRQILDEKLFF. The genes are TRBV20-1 and TRBJ1-4; possibly TRBD1 for D (5 bases). V was shortened by 0 bases and J by 6 bases, with 17 bases between the two germline ends. This CDR3 region has 16 residues. Germline CDR1 DFQATT, CDR2 SNEGSKA (reference sequence).

This clonotype has a handful of counts. The chain combines TRBV6-5 with TRBJ1-5, with unresolved D. Germline assignment: CDR1 MNHEY and CDR2 SVGAGI. Trimming pared 7 bases from V and 0 bases from J, leaving 7 bases between. The CDR3 is 13 residues long. As DNA, the CDR3 is TGTGCCAGCATTTTAAATAGCAATCAGCCCCAGCATTTT. Its protein is CASILNSNQPQHF.

CDR3 sequence: CASSQDGDGLVYEQYF. CDR3 nucleotide sequence: TGCGCCAGCAGCCAAGATGGGGACGGACTCGTCTACGAGCAGTACTTC. The chain joins TRBV4-3 to TRBJ2-7, with D perhaps given as TRBD1 or TRBD2 (5 bases each). The CDR3 consists of 16 residues. Germline values: CDR1 LGHNA, CDR2 YSLEER. Trimming took 0 bases from V and 3 from J, leaving 15 bases between them.

For this clonotype: This may stem from a read error, because a much larger clone lies one nucleotide away. The chain has TRBV11-2 and TRBJ1-5; 9 bases align to TRBD1. Germline V gene data show CDR1 as SGHAT and CDR2 as FQNNGV. The CDR3 sequence is 13 residues long. In nucleotides, the CDR3 is TGTGCCAGAAGCTGGGACAGGGCGCAGCCCCAGCATTTT. Protein sequence: CARSWDRAQPQHF.

This clonotype was seen a handful of times. V is TRBV29-1 and J is TRBJ2-5, with 9 nucleotides matching TRBD1. The germline V gene has CDR1 SQVTM and CDR2 ANQGSEA. After removal of 7 bases from V and 2 bases from J, the junction contained 5 bases not matched to a gene. The CDR3 loop spans 13 amino acids. CDR3 DNA sequence: TGCAGCGCGGGACAGGGCCCACAAGAGACCCAGTACTTC. This sequence encodes CSAGQGPQETQYF.

V gene TRBV12-3 or TRBV12-4 combines with J gene TRBJ1-1; D ambiguous. The CDR3 consists of 14 residues. Trimming stripped 5 bases from V and 4 bases from J, with 14 bases between. Here the CDR3 reads CASSPGGGGTEAFF. For the CDR3, the DNA is TGTGCCAGCAGTCCCGGCGGTGGAGGCACTGAAGCTTTCTTT.

The V gene is TRBV5-8, the J gene TRBJ2-7; 9 nucleotides line up with TRBD1. Germline CDR1 is SGHTS and CDR2 is YDEGEE. The junction had 9 bases not matched to a gene; V was cut back by 4 bases and J by 7 bases. The CDR3 contains 14 residues. The CDR3 bases are TGTGCCAGCAGCGGGAGGACAGGGGCCTTTGAGCAGTACTTC. Translation gives CASSGRTGAFEQYF.

This clonotype was counted a few times. V is TRBV6-2 or TRBV6-3 and J is TRBJ1-5; 8 bases fit TRBD1. This CDR3 comprises 17 residues. Germline lookup yields CDR1 MNHEY and CDR2 SVGEGT. Unmatched junction bases numbered 9, after V lost 0 bases and J lost 5 bases. The CDR3 sequence is CASSYSTGQGGYQPQHF. CDR3 sequence (DNA): TGTGCCAGCAGTTACTCGACTGGACAGGGAGGATATCAGCCCCAGCATTTT.

This chain's CDR3 is CASSQDTGVWEKLFF. The CDR3 DNA follows: TGCGCCAGCAGCCAAGATACGGGGGTTTGGGAAAAACTGTTTTTT. The J gene is TRBJ1-4, the V gene TRBV4-3; possible D gene TRBD1, 5 bases. This CDR3 contains 15 residues. Germline loops: CDR1 LGHNA, CDR2 YSLEER. Trimming took 0 bases from V and 8 from J, leaving 13 bases between them.

V and J are TRBV12-3 or TRBV12-4 and TRBJ1-2; D unresolved. Between the trimmed V and J ends, which lost 6 bases and 6 bases, there was a span of 20 bases. CDR3 size: 15 residues. For the CDR3, the DNA is TGTGCCAGCAGCCCCCACAAGGATTCCAGAGATGGCTACACCTTC. Encoded protein: CASSPHKDSRDGYTF.

The rearrangement joins TRBV7-9 to TRBJ2-1; tentative D call: TRBD1 (5 bases). Trimming removed 3 bases from V and 8 bases from J, with 20 bases in between. CDR3 size: 16 residues. CDR1 is SEHNR and CDR2 is FQNEAQ in the germline V gene (reference sequence). The CDR3 sequence: CASSFLPVQDLHEQFF. The CDR3, as DNA: TGTGCCAGCAGCTTCCTTCCAGTACAGGATCTCCATGAGCAGTTCTTC.

In its sample, this clonotype was seen a few times. The V gene is TRBV4-3, the J gene TRBJ2-3; 12 nucleotides match TRBD2. The CDR3 is 16 residues long. V dropped 1 base and J dropped 5; count of bases not matched to a gene: 4. Germline values: CDR1 LGHNA, CDR2 YSLEER. In DNA form, the CDR3 reads TGCGCCAGCAGCCAAGGGACTAGCGGGGCAGGAGATACGCAGTATTTT. Its translation: CASSQGTSGAGDTQYF.

This rearrangement joins TRBV5-5 to TRBJ2-5; D uncertain. Trimming removed 4 bases from V and 5 bases from J, with 21 bases in between. CDR1 and CDR2 from the germline V gene are SGHKS and YYEKEE (reference sequence). The CDR3 contains 16 residues. The CDR3 DNA sequence: TGTGCCAGCAGCAGCTTTCAAGCTGGCCGTCGTGAGACCCAGTACTTC. It yields the protein CASSSFQAGRRETQYF.

The V gene is TRBV6-4, the J gene TRBJ2-2; tentatively, D is TRBD1 or TRBD2 (5 bases each). CDR3 length: 13 amino acids. The V end lost 6 bases, the J end lost 4 bases, and 9 bases lay between the germline ends. Looked up from germline, CDR1 is MRHNA and CDR2 is SNTAGT. The CDR3 bases are TGTGCCAGCAGCAGGGACGGCACCGGGGAGCTGTTTTTT. Protein product: CASSRDGTGELFF.

This clonotype was observed a single time. V and J are TRBV7-8 and TRBJ2-7; the D gene is possibly TRBD1 (5 bases). Germline V gene sequence: CDR1 SGHVS, CDR2 FQNEAQ. The CDR3 runs to 17 residues. Trimming shortened V by 5 bases and J by 0 bases, and 20 bases separated the two germline ends. CDR3 sequence (DNA): TGTGCCAGCAGCGGCCATGGGGCCCCCGCAAGCTCCTACGAGCAGTACTTC. Translated, it gives CASSGHGAPASSYEQYF.

This clonotype has a handful of counts. The genes are TRBV29-1 and TRBJ2-1, with TRBD2 matching over 10 bases. J lost 3 bases, V lost 6 bases, and 5 bases had no gene match. The CDR3 length is 14 residues. CDR1 and CDR2 (germline): SQVTM, ANQGSEA. CDR3 loop: CSVGAGGGYNEQFF. The CDR3 DNA reads TGCAGCGTGGGAGCGGGGGGGGGCTACAATGAGCAGTTCTTC.

The V and J genes are TRBV20-1 and TRBJ2-7; 7 positions agree with TRBD1. This CDR3 has 14 residues. Germline V gene data show CDR1 as DFQATT and CDR2 as SNEGSKA (reference sequence). V was pared by 6 bases and J by 1 base, with 9 bases of the junction left unmatched. The CDR3 DNA reads as TGCAGTGCCACAGGGGCGCTAAGGTCCTACGAGCAGTACTTC. Protein sequence: CSATGALRSYEQYF.

The chain combines TRBV12-3 or TRBV12-4 with TRBJ2-1; D possibly matches TRBD1 or TRBD2 (6 bases each). This CDR3 contains 15 residues. Trimming removed 10 bases at V and 4 bases at J, with 20 bases between. CDR3 coding DNA: TGTGCCAAGAGCACTAACGGGGGCCGATACAATGAGCAGTTCTTC. This gives the protein CAKSTNGGRYNEQFF.

This clonotype was picked up many times. The chain combines TRBV11-2 with TRBJ2-1, with TRBD2 matching 11 bases. This CDR3 contains 15 residues. Germline CDR1 is SGHAT and CDR2 is FQNNGV. The trim removed 5 bases at V and 7 bases at J, leaving 7 bases unmatched. The CDR3 protein is CASSLTSGIRNEQFF. The CDR3 nucleotides are TGTGCCAGCAGCCTGACTAGCGGGATTAGGAATGAGCAGTTCTTC.

This clonotype was observed a few times. The chain has TRBV5-6 and TRBJ2-2; possibly TRBD1 for D (6 bases). The CDR3 has 15 amino acids. V gave up 2 bases and J gave up 6 bases, with 14 bases separating them. Germline V gene sequence: CDR1 SGHDT, CDR2 YYEEEE. CDR3 residues: CASSFGGPRSGELFF. The CDR3 region has the DNA TGTGCCAGCAGCTTTGGGGGCCCCCGCTCCGGGGAGCTGTTTTTT.

The chain links TRBV6-4 to TRBJ2-3; perhaps TRBD1 as D (6 bases). CDR1 and CDR2 (germline): MRHNA, SNTAGT. The germline V and J ends were trimmed by 7 bases and 2 bases, with 22 bases remaining between them. This CDR3 has 17 residues. In DNA, the CDR3 is TGTGCCAGCACCCCGTTGCCCAGGGGAAGTCCCACAGATACGCAGTATTTT. This codes for CASTPLPRGSPTDTQYF.

This clonotype was observed a handful of times. V is TRBV7-2 and J is TRBJ2-1, with a possible D match to TRBD2 (5 bases). The length of the CDR3 is 14 residues. Germline CDR1 SGHTA, CDR2 FQGNSA. Trimming shortened V by 7 bases and J by 6 bases, and 16 bases separated the two germline ends. The CDR3 region has the DNA TGTGCCAGCACGGCGGGCCCAAAGCGCAATGAGCAGTTCTTC. Protein sequence: CASTAGPKRNEQFF.

This clonotype was detected ten times or more. J is TRBJ2-1 and V is TRBV29-1; 10 nucleotides match TRBD2. The CDR3 length is 15 residues. Trimming took 3 bases from V and 9 from J; bases not matched to a gene: 11. The germline V gene encodes CDR1 SQVTM and CDR2 ANQGSEA. The CDR3 DNA reads as TGCAGCGTTGATTCGCTAGCGGGGGCGTATGGTGAGCAGTTCTTC. Translating it yields CSVDSLAGAYGEQFF.

The chain combines TRBV6-1 with TRBJ2-7; D might be TRBD2 (5 bases). The CDR3 sequence is 14 residues long. Germline assignment: CDR1 MNHNS and CDR2 SASEGT. Trimming took off 2 bases at V and 1 base at J, with 9 bases between the two ends. The CDR3 region is CASSESPGSYEQYF. The CDR3 DNA is TGTGCCAGCAGTGAATCCCCGGGATCCTACGAGCAGTACTTC.

This clonotype was seen more than once but under ten times. The V call is TRBV20-1, the J call TRBJ1-5; 9 bases line up with TRBD1. The V gene's germline CDR1 is DFQATT and CDR2 SNEGSKA (reference sequence). Germline trimming cut 6 bases from V and 6 bases from J; bases unmatched to any gene: 3. The CDR3 is 12 residues long. CDR3 protein: CSAGTGSQPQHF. The CDR3 DNA is TGCAGTGCAGGGACAGGGTCTCAGCCCCAGCATTTT.

The chain employs TRBV6-2 or TRBV6-3 and TRBJ2-1; 12 bases match TRBD2. The CDR3 has 15 residues. The V gene's germline CDR1 is MNHEY and CDR2 SVGEGT. V lost 2 bases, J lost 6 bases, and 2 bases stayed unmatched. CDR3 amino acids: CASSYRTSGTNEQFF. The DNA of the CDR3 is TGTGCCAGCAGTTACAGGACTAGCGGGACCAATGAGCAGTTCTTC.